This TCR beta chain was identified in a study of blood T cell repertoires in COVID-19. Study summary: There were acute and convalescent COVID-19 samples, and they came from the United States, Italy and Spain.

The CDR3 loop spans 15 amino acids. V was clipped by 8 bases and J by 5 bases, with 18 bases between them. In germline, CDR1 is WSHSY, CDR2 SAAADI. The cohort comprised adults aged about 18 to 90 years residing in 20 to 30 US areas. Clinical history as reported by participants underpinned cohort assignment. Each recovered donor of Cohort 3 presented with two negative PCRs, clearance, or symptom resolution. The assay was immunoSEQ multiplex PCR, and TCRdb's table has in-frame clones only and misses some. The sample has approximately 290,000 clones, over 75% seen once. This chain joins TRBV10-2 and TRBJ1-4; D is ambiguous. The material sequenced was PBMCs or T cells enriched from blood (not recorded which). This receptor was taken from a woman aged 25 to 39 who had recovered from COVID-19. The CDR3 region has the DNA TGCGCCAGCCGCCCCCCGGGGAGGCGGAATGAAAAACTGTTTTTT. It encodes CASRPPGRRNEKLFF.